This T cell receptor (beta chain) was sequenced during a study of cytomegalovirus exposure and HLA in healthy donors. Regarding the study as a whole: Prior analysis indicated that the majority of TCR beta V segments exhibited productivity approximately 87% or approximately 30% of the time.

13 Jbeta primers and 60 Vbeta primers were used for the PCR. The repertoire was sequenced with immunoSEQ multiplex PCR; TCRdb's copy has only in-frame clones and lacks some. Among about 190,000 clones listed, 75% to 90% were seen once. Germline V gene data show CDR1 as SGHNT and CDR2 as YYREEE (reference sequence). The CDR3 has 14 residues. The V gene end was trimmed by 4 bases and the J gene end by 8 bases; junction bases not matched to a gene: 7. About this clone: Antigen: not known. In the same sample, other DNA sequences code for this CDR3.

This rearrangement joins TRBV5-4 to TRBJ1-2; 11 bases line up with TRBD1. The clonotype originates from a woman in her fifties or sixties in good health and CMV-seropositive. The sequenced material came from PBMCs. In DNA, the CDR3 is TGTGCCAGCAGCGGACAGGGGGCTTTGGGAGGCTACACCTTC. Protein sequence: CASSGQGALGGYTF.